This T cell receptor (beta chain) was obtained from a study of cytomegalovirus exposure and HLA in healthy donors. Study-wide points: Common viral pathogens seemed to be connected with several of the most significant clusters, according to a later analysis. Per a prior analysis, the majority of TCR beta V segments were productive roughly 90% or roughly 30% of the time. It was reportedly the case that the classifier diagnosed cytomegalovirus status with high specificity and sensitivity.

Remarks on this clone: Its antigen is unidentified.

The CDR3 contains 15 residues. The germline gives CDR1 SEHNR, CDR2 FQNEAQ (reference sequence). The ends lost 5 bases at V and 0 bases at J; junction bases unmatched: 4. PCR was performed using 60 Vbeta and 13 Jbeta primers. In the original workflow: Around 83 million unique TCR beta chains, 9 million to 12 million shared, were counted in a later analysis. Method: immunoSEQ multiplex PCR; TCRdb's copy keeps in-frame clones and lacks some. V, J and clone size derive from that table, while D and trimming were established from the DNA sequence. The table for this sample gives more than 70,000 clones. Sequencing was done on a sample of PBMCs. The receptor's source is a woman aged 60-75 years in good health and CMV-seronegative. The chain carries TRBV7-9 and TRBJ1-3, with 7 bases lining up with TRBD1. The CDR3 is CASSPRDSSGNTIYF. The CDR3, as DNA: TGTGCCAGCAGCCCAAGGGACAGCTCTGGAAACACCATATATTTT.